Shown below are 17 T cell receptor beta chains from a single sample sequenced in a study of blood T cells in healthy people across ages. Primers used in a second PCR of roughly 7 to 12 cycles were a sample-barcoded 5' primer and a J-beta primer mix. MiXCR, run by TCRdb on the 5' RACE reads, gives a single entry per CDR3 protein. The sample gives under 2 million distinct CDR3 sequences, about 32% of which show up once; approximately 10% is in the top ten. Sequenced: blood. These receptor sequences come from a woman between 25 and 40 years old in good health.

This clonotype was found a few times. The CDR3 region is CASSLKGDGNQPQHF. The CDR3 nucleotides are TGTGCCAGCAGTTTAAAGGGAGACGGCAATCAGCCCCAGCATTTT. This chain connects TRBV27 to TRBJ1-5; D gene unclear. Trimming stripped 2 bases from V and 2 bases from J, with 10 bases between. Germline V gene sequence: CDR1 MNHEY, CDR2 SMNVEV (reference sequence). The CDR3 contains 15 residues.

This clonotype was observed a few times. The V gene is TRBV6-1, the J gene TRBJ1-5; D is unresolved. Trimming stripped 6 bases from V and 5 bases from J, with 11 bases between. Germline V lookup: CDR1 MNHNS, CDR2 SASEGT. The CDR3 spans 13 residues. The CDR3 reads CASRENQDQPQHF. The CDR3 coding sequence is TGTGCCAGCAGGGAGAACCAGGATCAGCCCCAGCATTTT.

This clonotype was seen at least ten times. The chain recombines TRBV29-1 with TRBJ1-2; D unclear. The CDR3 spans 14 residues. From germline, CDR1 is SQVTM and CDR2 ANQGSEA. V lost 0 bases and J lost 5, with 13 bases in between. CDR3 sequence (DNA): TGCAGCGTTGAAGACTGGCAGAGAGGATATGGCTACACCTTC. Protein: CSVEDWQRGYGYTF.

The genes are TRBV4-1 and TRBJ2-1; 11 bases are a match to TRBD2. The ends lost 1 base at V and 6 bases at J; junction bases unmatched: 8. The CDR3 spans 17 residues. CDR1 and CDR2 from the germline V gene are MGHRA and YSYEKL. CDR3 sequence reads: CASSQAITSGSSNEQFF. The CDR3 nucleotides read TGCGCCAGCAGCCAAGCTATAACTAGCGGGAGTTCCAATGAGCAGTTCTTC.

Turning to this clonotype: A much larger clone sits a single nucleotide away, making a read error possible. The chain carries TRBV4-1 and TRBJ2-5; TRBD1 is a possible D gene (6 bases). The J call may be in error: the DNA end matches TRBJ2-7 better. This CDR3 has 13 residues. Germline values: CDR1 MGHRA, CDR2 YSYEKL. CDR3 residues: CASSPRTATEQYF. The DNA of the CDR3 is TGCGCCAGCAGCCCTAGGACAGCCACCGAGCAGTACTTC.

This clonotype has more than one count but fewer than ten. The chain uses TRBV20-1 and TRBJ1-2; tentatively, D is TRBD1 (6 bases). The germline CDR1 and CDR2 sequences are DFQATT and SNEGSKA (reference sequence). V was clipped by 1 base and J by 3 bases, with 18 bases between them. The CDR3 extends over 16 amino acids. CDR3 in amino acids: CSARARAGTKHYGYTF. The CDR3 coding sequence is TGCAGTGCTAGAGCACGTGCAGGGACAAAGCACTATGGCTACACCTTC.

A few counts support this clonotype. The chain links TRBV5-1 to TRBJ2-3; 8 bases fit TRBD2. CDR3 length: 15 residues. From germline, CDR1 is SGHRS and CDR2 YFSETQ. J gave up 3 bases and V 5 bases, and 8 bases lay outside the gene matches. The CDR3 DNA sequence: TGCGCCAGCAGTGCGGGGGGTCAAAGGACAGATACGCAGTATTTT. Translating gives CASSAGGQRTDTQYF. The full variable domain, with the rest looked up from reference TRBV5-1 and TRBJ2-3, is KAGVTQTPRYLIKTRGQQVTLSCSPISGHRSVSWYQQTPGQGLQFLFEYFSETQRNKGNFPGRFSGRQFSNSRSEMNVSTLELGDSALYLCASSAGGQRTDTQYFGPGTRLTVL.

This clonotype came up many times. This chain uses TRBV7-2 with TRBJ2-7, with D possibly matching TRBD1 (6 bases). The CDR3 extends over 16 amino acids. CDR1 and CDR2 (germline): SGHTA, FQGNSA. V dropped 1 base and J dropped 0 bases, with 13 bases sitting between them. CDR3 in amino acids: CASSLGTADISYEQYF. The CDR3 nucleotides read TGTGCCAGCAGCTTAGGGACAGCCGATATCTCCTACGAGCAGTACTTC. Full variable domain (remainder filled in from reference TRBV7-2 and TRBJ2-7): GAGVSQSPSNKVTEKGKDVELRCDPISGHTALYWYRQSLGQGLEFLIYFQGNSAPDKSGLPSDRFSAERTGGSVSTLTIQRTQQEDSAVYLCASSLGTADISYEQYFGPGTRLTVT.

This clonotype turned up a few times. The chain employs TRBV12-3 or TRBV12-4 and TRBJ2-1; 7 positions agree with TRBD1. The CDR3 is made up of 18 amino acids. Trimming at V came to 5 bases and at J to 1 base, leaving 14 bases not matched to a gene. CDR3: CASSGIGQGDNSYNEQFF. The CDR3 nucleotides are TGTGCCAGCAGTGGGATCGGCCAGGGGGATAATTCCTACAATGAGCAGTTCTTC.

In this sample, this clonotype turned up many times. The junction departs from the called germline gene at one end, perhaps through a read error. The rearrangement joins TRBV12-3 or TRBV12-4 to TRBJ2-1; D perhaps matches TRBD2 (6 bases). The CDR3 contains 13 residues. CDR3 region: CASSLAPSHEQFF. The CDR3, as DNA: TGTGCCAGCAGTCTAGCGCCCAGCCATGAGCAGTTCTTC.

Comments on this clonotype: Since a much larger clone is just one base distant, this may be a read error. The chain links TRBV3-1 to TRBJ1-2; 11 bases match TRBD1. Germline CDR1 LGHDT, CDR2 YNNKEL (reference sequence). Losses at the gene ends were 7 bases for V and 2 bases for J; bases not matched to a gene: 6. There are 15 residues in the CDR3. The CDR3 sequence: CASNPGQGVNYGYTF. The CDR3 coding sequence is TGTGCCAGCAACCCGGGACAGGGGGTAAACTATGGCTACACCTTC.

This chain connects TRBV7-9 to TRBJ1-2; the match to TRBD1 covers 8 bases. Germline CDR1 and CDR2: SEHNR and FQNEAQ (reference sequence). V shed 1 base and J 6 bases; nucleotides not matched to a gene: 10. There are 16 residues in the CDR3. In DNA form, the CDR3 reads TGTGCCAGCAGCTTAGTACAGGGGGTTACCAGGGATGGCTACACCTTC. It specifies CASSLVQGVTRDGYTF.

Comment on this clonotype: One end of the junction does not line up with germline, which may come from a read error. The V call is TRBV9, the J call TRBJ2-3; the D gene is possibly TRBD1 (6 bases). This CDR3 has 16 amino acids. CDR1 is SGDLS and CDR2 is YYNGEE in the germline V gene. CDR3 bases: TGTGTCAGCAGCGTAGCAGGGGCTTGGCCCACAGATACGCAGTATTTT. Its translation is CVSSVAGAWPTDTQYF.

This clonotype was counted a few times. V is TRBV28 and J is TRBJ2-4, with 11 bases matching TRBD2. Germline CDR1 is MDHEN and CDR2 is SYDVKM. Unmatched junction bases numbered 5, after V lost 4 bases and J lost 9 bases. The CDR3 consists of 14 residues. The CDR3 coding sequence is TGTGCCAGCAGTTCTATAGCGGGAGGGCGCATTCAGTACTTC. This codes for CASSSIAGGRIQYF.

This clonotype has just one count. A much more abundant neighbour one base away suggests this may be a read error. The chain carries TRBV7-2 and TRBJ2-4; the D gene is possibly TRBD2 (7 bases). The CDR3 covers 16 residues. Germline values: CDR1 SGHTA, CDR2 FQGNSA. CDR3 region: CAGSLFGGLAKNIQYF. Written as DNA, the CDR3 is TGTGCCGGCAGCTTATTCGGGGGGCTAGCCAAAAACATTCAGTACTTC.

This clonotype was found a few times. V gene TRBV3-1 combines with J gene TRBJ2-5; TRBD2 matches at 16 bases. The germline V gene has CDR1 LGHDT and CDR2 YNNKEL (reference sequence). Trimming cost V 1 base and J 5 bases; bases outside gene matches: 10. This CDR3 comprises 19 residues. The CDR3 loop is CASSQGSGLAGGRAETQYF. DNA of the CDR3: TGTGCCAGCAGCCAAGGCTCGGGACTAGCGGGGGGGCGAGCGGAGACCCAGTACTTC.

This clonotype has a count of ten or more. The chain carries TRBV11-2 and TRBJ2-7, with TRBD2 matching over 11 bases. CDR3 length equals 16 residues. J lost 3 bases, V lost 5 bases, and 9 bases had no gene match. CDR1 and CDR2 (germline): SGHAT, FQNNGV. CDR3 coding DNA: TGTGCCAGCAGCCAGGGACTAGCGGCTTCACTCTACGAGCAGTACTTC. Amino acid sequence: CASSQGLAASLYEQYF.